One TCR beta chain is described in this entry. This sample was taken from a study of T cell responses to AZD1222 COVID-19 vaccine. Generated by immunoSEQ multiplex PCR, the TCRdb table keeps only in-frame clones and is missing some. Of about 76,000 clones listed, around 89% are singletons. The CDR3 is 12 residues long. V lost 6 bases and J lost 3; bases outside the gene matches: 4. Germline loops: CDR1 GTSNPN, CDR2 SVGIG (reference sequence). The specimen was peripheral blood, collected on day 0 of MenACWY control vaccination. The receptor's source is an adult in good health. The chain employs TRBV30 and TRBJ1-2; TRBD1 matches at 7 bases. CDR3: CACSGTDYGYTF. CDR3 DNA: TGTGCCTGTTCGGGGACAGACTATGGCTACACCTTC.